This TCR beta chain was recovered during a study of blood T cell repertoires in COVID-19. Study-wide context: Some COVID-19 samples were acute and others convalescent; all came from the United States, Italy and Spain. PBMCs, B-cell-depleted T cells, or T cells provided the cDNA or gDNA that made up the material.

Trimming pared 1 base from V and 1 base from J, leaving 7 bases between. The germline V gene encodes CDR1 SGHTA and CDR2 FQGNSA. The CDR3 consists of 14 residues. In the original workflow: Quantification of nucleated cells was approximated via reference gene primer amplification. Here immunoSEQ multiplex PCR was the method, and the copy in TCRdb shows in-frame clones only, minus some. V, J and clone size are taken as reported in that table, and D and trimming were inferred from the DNA itself. The sample contains approximately 160,000 clones, 60% to 85% of which appear only once. The rearrangement uses TRBV7-2 and TRBJ2-5; perhaps TRBD1 as D (6 bases). This clonotype was obtained from a man between 65 and 85 years old with acute or convalescent COVID-19. What was sequenced was peripheral blood. Here the CDR3 reads CASSLVGGQETQYF. The CDR3 DNA sequence: TGTGCCAGCAGCTTAGTAGGGGGCCAAGAGACCCAGTACTTC.